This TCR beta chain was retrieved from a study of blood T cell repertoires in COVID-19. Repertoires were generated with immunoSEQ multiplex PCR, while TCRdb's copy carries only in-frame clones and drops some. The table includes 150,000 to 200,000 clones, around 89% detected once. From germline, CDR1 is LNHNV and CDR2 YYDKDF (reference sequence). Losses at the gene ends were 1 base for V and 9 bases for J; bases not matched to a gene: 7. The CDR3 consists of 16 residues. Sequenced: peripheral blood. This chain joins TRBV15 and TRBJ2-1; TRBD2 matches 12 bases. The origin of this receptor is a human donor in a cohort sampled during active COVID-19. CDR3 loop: CATSRGLAGAMGEQFF. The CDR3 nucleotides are TGTGCCACCAGCAGAGGACTAGCGGGAGCTATGGGTGAGCAGTTCTTC.